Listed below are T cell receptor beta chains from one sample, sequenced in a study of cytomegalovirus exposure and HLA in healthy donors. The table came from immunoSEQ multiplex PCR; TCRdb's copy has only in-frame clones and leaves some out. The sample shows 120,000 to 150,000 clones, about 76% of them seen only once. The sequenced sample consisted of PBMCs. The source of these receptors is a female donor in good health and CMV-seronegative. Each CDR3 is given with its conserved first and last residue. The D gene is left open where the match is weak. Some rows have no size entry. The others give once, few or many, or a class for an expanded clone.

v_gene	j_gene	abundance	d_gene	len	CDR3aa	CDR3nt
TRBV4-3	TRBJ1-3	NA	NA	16	CASSQELAGAGNTIYF	TGCGCCAGCAGCCAAGAGTTGGCGGGGGCTGGAAACACCATATATTTT
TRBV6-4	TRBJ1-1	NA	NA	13	CASSATGFTEAFF	TGTGCCAGCAGCGCAACAGGTTTCACTGAAGCTTTCTTT
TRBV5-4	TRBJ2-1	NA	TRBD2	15	CASSFWRETYNEQFF	TGTGCCAGCAGCTTCTGGCGGGAGACCTACAATGAGCAGTTCTTC
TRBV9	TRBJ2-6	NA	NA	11	CASIQDNVLTF	TGTGCCAGCATACAGGACAACGTCCTGACTTTC
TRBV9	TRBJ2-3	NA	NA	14	CASSVLSSTDTQYF	TGTGCCAGCAGCGTCCTGTCCTCCACAGATACGCAGTATTTT
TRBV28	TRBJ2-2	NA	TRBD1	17	CASSPWGTGTDTGELFF	TGTGCCAGCAGCCCATGGGGGACAGGTACCGACACCGGGGAGCTGTTTTTT
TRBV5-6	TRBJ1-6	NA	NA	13	CASSLLRDSPLHF	TGTGCCAGCAGCTTGTTACGGGATTCACCCCTCCACTTT
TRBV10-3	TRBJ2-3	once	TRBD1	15	CAISGSRGPTDTQYF	TGTGCCATCAGTGGAAGCAGGGGGCCCACAGATACGCAGTATTTT
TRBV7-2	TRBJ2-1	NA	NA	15	CASSFGYSRNNEQFF	TGTGCCAGCAGCTTTGGATATAGCCGAAACAATGAGCAGTTCTTC
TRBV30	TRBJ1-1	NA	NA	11	CLVFESTEAFF	TGTCTGGTGTTTGAGAGCACTGAAGCTTTCTTT
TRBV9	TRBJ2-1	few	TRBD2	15	CASSAGRGNYNEQFF	TGTGCCAGCAGCGCCGGGCGGGGGAACTACAATGAGCAGTTCTTC
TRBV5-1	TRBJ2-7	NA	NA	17	CASSLGGGGSYSYEQYF	TGCGCCAGCAGCTTGGGTGGAGGCGGGTCTTATTCCTACGAGCAGTACTTC